A selection of T cell receptor beta chains follows, all from one sample in a study of blood T cell repertoires in COVID-19. TCRdb keeps only in-frame clones here, not all; method: immunoSEQ multiplex PCR. The data show 200,000 to 250,000 clones, approximately 81% seen once. The sequencing input was PBMCs or T cells enriched from blood (not recorded which). These receptors were taken from a woman aged 45-60 years with acute COVID-19. Both conserved end residues are part of each CDR3. D genes are given only for firm matches. Size is omitted from some rows. Given values are once, few, many or a class for expanded clones.

TRBV4-3,13,.,.,TRBJ1-5,TGCGCCAGCAGCCAGGGGGGAGGTCAGCCCCAGCATTTT,CASSQGGGQPQHF
TRBV10-3,13,.,.,TRBJ2-3,TGTGCCATCAGTGAGTCGGCTAGCGATACGCAGTATTTT,CAISESASDTQYF
TRBV20-1,18,TRBD1,.,TRBJ1-5,TGCAGTGCTAGTGTAAAGGGACAGGGGTTTACGAGCAATCAGCCCCAGCATTTT,CSASVKGQGFTSNQPQHF
TRBV7-9,15,TRBD2,.,TRBJ2-3,TGTGCCAGCAGCTTAGATGCGGGGGGGCGAGATACGCAGTATTTT,CASSLDAGGRDTQYF
TRBV11-3,17,.,.,TRBJ2-1,TGTGCCAGCACCAGCTTCGAACGTCGGCCGGGGGACAATGAGCAGTTCTTC,CASTSFERRPGDNEQFF
TRBV7-6,15,TRBD1,.,TRBJ1-1,TGTGCCAGCAGCCGGACCAAGACAGGGGGGTCTGAAGCTTTCTTT,CASSRTKTGGSEAFF
TRBV7-3,15,TRBD1,few,TRBJ1-1,TGTGCCAGCAGCGAGGGACAGGGGGAGCACACTGAAGCTTTCTTT,CASSEGQGEHTEAFF
TRBV30,16,TRBD1,.,TRBJ1-1,TGTGCCTGGGTTCCGGGACAGGGGATTTTGGGCACTGAAGCTTTCTTT,CAWVPGQGILGTEAFF
TRBV28,16,TRBD1,.,TRBJ1-3,TGTGCCAGCAGTCCCCCAGACAGGGACTCTGGAAACACCATATATTTT,CASSPPDRDSGNTIYF
TRBV5-8,13,.,few,TRBJ1-2,TGTGCCAGCAGCTTTTATGAGGCGAGGGGCTACACCTTC,CASSFYEARGYTF
TRBV28,13,TRBD1,.,TRBJ2-7,TGTGCCAGCGGCCGACAGGGTCCCTACGAGCAGTACTTC,CASGRQGPYEQYF
TRBV5-1,17,.,.,TRBJ2-3,TGCGCCAGCAGCTCTGGACTAATCTCAACTAGCACAGATACGCAGTATTTT,CASSSGLISTSTDTQYF
TRBV6-5,14,.,.,TRBJ1-5,TGTGCCAGCAGTTACGTAAGGGGTAGTCAGCCCCAGCATTTT,CASSYVRGSQPQHF
TRBV2,15,TRBD2,once,TRBJ2-7,TGTGCCAGCAGTGAATATGAGCGGGGCTCCTACGAGCAGTACTTC,CASSEYERGSYEQYF
TRBV27,14,.,.,TRBJ2-7,TGTGCCAGCAGTTATACAGGGGGGGGCTACGAGCAGTACTTC,CASSYTGGGYEQYF
TRBV4-1,17,.,.,TRBJ2-1,TGCGCCAGCAGCCAAGATGAACAACAAACCTCCTACAATGAGCAGTTCTTC,CASSQDEQQTSYNEQFF
TRBV19,17,.,once,TRBJ2-6,TGTGCCAGTAGTATGGGCAGGGGTACCTCTGGGGCCAACGTCCTGACTTTC,CASSMGRGTSGANVLTF
TRBV7-8,13,TRBD2,.,TRBJ2-7,TGTGCCAGCAGCCGCGCGGGAGCTTACGAGCAGTACTTC,CASSRAGAYEQYF
TRBV6-5,12,.,.,TRBJ1-1,TGTGCCAGCAATCGTCGAGGCACTGAAGCTTTCTTT,CASNRRGTEAFF
TRBV19,16,TRBD2,.,TRBJ2-7,TGTGCCAGTAGTCAGACCGGGACTAGCCGAACCTACGAGCAGTACTTC,CASSQTGTSRTYEQYF
TRBV4-3,14,.,.,TRBJ2-7,TGCGCCAGCAGCCCCGGACCGGGGTACGGCGAGCAGTACTTC,CASSPGPGYGEQYF
TRBV5-1,12,TRBD1,.,TRBJ1-4,TGCGCCAGCAGCAGTATGGGACAGGGATTGTTTTTT,CASSSMGQGLFF
TRBV5-5,16,TRBD1,.,TRBJ2-5,TGTGCCAGCAGCTCCCTAGACAGGGATACCCTCGAGACCCAGTACTTC,CASSSLDRDTLETQYF
TRBV30,13,.,few,TRBJ1-2,TGTGCCTGGACAGAATTGGGAGGGTATGGCTACACCTTC,CAWTELGGYGYTF
TRBV5-1,15,TRBD1,.,TRBJ2-5,TGCGCCAGCAGCCCTACAGGGGGCCGCCAAGAGACCCAGTACTTC,CASSPTGGRQETQYF
TRBV5-1,16,.,once,TRBJ2-5,TGCGCCAGCAGCCCACGGGAGCCCGGCGTTGGGGAGACCCAGTACTTC,CASSPREPGVGETQYF
TRBV11-2,17,TRBD1,few,TRBJ1-4,TGTGCCAGCAGCACCAGGGGACAGGGGCGAGGGGGTGAAAAACTGTTTTTT,CASSTRGQGRGGEKLFF
TRBV5-1,16,TRBD2,.,TRBJ2-1,TGCGCCAGCAGCTTGAATATGGCGGGAGCGTACAATGAGCAGTTCTTC,CASSLNMAGAYNEQFF
TRBV11-2,17,TRBD2,.,TRBJ2-7,TGTGCCAGCAGCCCACTAGGGGCTAGCGGGGGGGCTTACGAGCAGTACTTC,CASSPLGASGGAYEQYF